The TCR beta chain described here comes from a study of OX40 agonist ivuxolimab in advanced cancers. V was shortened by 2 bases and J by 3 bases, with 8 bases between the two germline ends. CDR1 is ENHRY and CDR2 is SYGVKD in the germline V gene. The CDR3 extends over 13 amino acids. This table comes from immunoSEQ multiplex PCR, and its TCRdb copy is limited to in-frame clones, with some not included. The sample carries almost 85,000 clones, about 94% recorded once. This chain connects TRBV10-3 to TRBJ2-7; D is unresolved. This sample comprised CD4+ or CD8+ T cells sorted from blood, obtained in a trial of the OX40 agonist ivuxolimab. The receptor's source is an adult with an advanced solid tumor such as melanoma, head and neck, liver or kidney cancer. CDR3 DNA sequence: TGTGCCATCAGTGAGGCAGACAACTACGAGCAGTACTTC. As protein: CAISEADNYEQYF.